This T cell receptor beta chain was found in a study of cytomegalovirus exposure and HLA in healthy donors. About the study: A prior study identified 117 million unique TCR beta sequences from some 180 million T cells. Findings of the study overall: Specificity for CMV antigens was confirmed in vitro for three of the CMV-associated chains. Reports indicate that TCR beta sequences accurately predicted the HLA-A and HLA-B alleles of most subjects. Researchers reported in a later analysis that a missense DCLRE1C variant was tied to TCR beta V- and J-gene trimming.

With 60 Vbeta and 13 Jbeta primers, the PCR was carried out. The protocol was immunoSEQ multiplex PCR, while the TCRdb copy is restricted to in-frame clones and leaves out a portion. The sample holds more than 200,000 clones, more than 60% seen once. Note on this clone: Its cognate antigen is unknown.

J was trimmed by 5 bases and V by 1 base; bases with no gene match: 8. The CDR3 covers 17 residues. Germline V gives CDR1 SGHVS, CDR2 FQNEAQ. The chain combines TRBV7-8 with TRBJ2-2; 9 bases fit TRBD2. The clonotype was recovered from a girl aged 2 to 10 in good health and CMV-seronegative. The sequenced material came from PBMCs. CDR3 region: CASSLGLTSGTTGELFF. The CDR3 nucleotides read TGTGCCAGCAGCTTAGGTTTGACTAGCGGAACTACCGGGGAGCTGTTTTTT.